Described below is a single TCR beta chain sequence and its context. Germline values: CDR1 GTSNPN, CDR2 SVGIG (reference sequence). This CDR3 is 16 amino acids long. Losses at the gene ends were 1 base for V and 5 bases for J; bases not matched to a gene: 5. These data are taken from a study of control samples from healthy donors and cancer patients. The repertoire was sequenced with immunoSEQ multiplex PCR; TCRdb's copy has only in-frame clones and lacks some. The table lists approximately 100,000 clones, approximately 86% of them singletons. Sequencing was performed on blood. The chain is built from TRBV30 and TRBJ2-3, with 14 bases aligning to TRBD2. The receptor was isolated from a man younger than 45 in good health. CDR3 DNA sequence: TGTGCCTGGAGTGGAGGACTAGCGGGAGGCGTAGATACGCAGTATTTT. This sequence encodes CAWSGGLAGGVDTQYF. The variable domain in full, with the rest retrieved from reference TRBV30 and TRBJ2-3, is SQTIHQWPATLVQPVGSPLSLECTVEGTSNPNLYWYRQAAGRGLQLLFYSVGIGQISSEVPQNLSASRPQDRQFILSSKKLLLSDSGFYLCAWSGGLAGGVDTQYFGPGTRLTVL.